The rows below give T cell receptor beta chains drawn from one sample of a study of T cell changes during pregnancy in multiple sclerosis. Assay: immunoSEQ multiplex PCR; the TCRdb copy retains only in-frame clones and omits some. This sample has about 44,000 clones, with 80% to 90% found just once. The sequencing here drew on CD4+ T cells from peripheral blood mononuclear cells, taken after pregnancy. The receptors were sampled from a female donor with multiple sclerosis, enrolled in a pregnancy study. Both conserved end residues are part of each CDR3. The order of the fields is V gene, clone size, J gene, D gene, CDR3 protein, CDR3 DNA. D genes are given only for firm matches. Rows may omit the clone size; those that give it use once, few, many or a size class.

v_call: TRBV5-1
clone_size: NA
j_call: TRBJ2-2
d_call: NA
cdr3_aa: CASSPGGGGSNTGELFF
cdr3_nt: TGCGCCAGCAGCCCCGGGGGCGGGGGATCGAACACCGGGGAGCTGTTTTTT

v_call: TRBV5-1
clone_size: once
j_call: TRBJ2-3
d_call: NA
cdr3_aa: CASSSSADTQYF
cdr3_nt: TGCGCCAGCAGCTCCAGCGCGGATACGCAGTATTTT

v_call: TRBV5-6
clone_size: NA
j_call: TRBJ2-7
d_call: TRBD2
cdr3_aa: CASSWGTSGRSEQYF
cdr3_nt: TGTGCCAGCAGCTGGGGGACTAGCGGGAGGAGCGAGCAGTACTTC

v_call: TRBV7-6
clone_size: NA
j_call: TRBJ2-7
d_call: TRBD2
cdr3_aa: CASSPEATSGSYEQYF
cdr3_nt: TGTGCCAGCAGCCCCGAGGCTACTAGCGGTTCCTACGAGCAGTACTTC

v_call: TRBV27
clone_size: NA
j_call: TRBJ2-3
d_call: TRBD2
cdr3_aa: CASSSVTSALGMDTQYF
cdr3_nt: TGTGCCAGCAGTTCGGTGACTAGCGCCCTCGGTATGGATACGCAGTATTTT

v_call: TRBV5-1
clone_size: NA
j_call: TRBJ2-1
d_call: NA
cdr3_aa: CASSLGVQGGNEQFF
cdr3_nt: TGCGCCAGCAGCTTGGGGGTTCAGGGGGGAAATGAGCAGTTCTTC

v_call: TRBV6-5
clone_size: NA
j_call: TRBJ2-3
d_call: TRBD2
cdr3_aa: CASSTGLAGIDTQYF
cdr3_nt: TGTGCCAGCAGTACCGGACTAGCGGGAATAGATACGCAGTATTTT

v_call: TRBV2
clone_size: NA
j_call: TRBJ2-7
d_call: TRBD2
cdr3_aa: CASTASGRWYPYEQYF
cdr3_nt: TGTGCCAGCACGGCTAGCGGGAGGTGGTATCCCTACGAGCAGTACTTC

v_call: TRBV5-1
clone_size: NA
j_call: TRBJ1-3
d_call: NA
cdr3_aa: CASSLAGGSGNTIYF
cdr3_nt: TGCGCCAGCAGCTTGGCCGGAGGCTCTGGAAACACCATATATTTT

v_call: TRBV2
clone_size: NA
j_call: TRBJ2-1
d_call: TRBD2
cdr3_aa: CASVGRESYNEQFF
cdr3_nt: TGTGCCAGCGTGGGGCGGGAGTCCTACAATGAGCAGTTCTTC

v_call: TRBV18
clone_size: NA
j_call: TRBJ1-2
d_call: NA
cdr3_aa: CASSPLTRVNTNYGYTF
cdr3_nt: TGTGCCAGCTCACCACTGACCAGGGTGAATACTAACTATGGCTACACCTTC

v_call: TRBV6-1
clone_size: NA
j_call: TRBJ1-5
d_call: TRBD1
cdr3_aa: CASSDGTGYQPQHF
cdr3_nt: TGTGCCAGCAGTGACGGGACAGGGTATCAGCCCCAGCATTTT

v_call: TRBV28
clone_size: NA
j_call: TRBJ1-5
d_call: TRBD1
cdr3_aa: CASSPPGGGQPQHF
cdr3_nt: TGTGCCAGCAGTCCTCCAGGGGGCGGTCAGCCCCAGCATTTT

v_call: TRBV30
clone_size: NA
j_call: TRBJ2-3
d_call: TRBD2
cdr3_aa: CAWSVAGVTDTQYF
cdr3_nt: TGTGCCTGGAGTGTTGCGGGAGTCACAGATACGCAGTATTTT

v_call: TRBV7-2
clone_size: NA
j_call: TRBJ2-3
d_call: TRBD1
cdr3_aa: CASSLGGLGQVHF
cdr3_nt: TGTGCCAGCAGCTTAGGGGGGTTGGGACAGGTCCATTTT

v_call: TRBV23-1
clone_size: few
j_call: TRBJ2-1
d_call: TRBD2
cdr3_aa: CANNNTSGSSYNEQFF
cdr3_nt: TGCGCCAACAATAACACTAGCGGGAGCTCCTACAATGAGCAGTTCTTC

v_call: TRBV11-2
clone_size: NA
j_call: TRBJ2-3
d_call: TRBD2
cdr3_aa: CASSAGRDGTDTQYF
cdr3_nt: TGTGCCAGCAGCGCGGGGAGGGACGGCACAGATACGCAGTATTTT

v_call: TRBV5-4
clone_size: NA
j_call: TRBJ2-3
d_call: NA
cdr3_aa: CASNFLRGSDTQYF
cdr3_nt: TGTGCCAGCAACTTTCTTCGGGGGTCAGATACGCAGTATTTT

v_call: TRBV5-5
clone_size: NA
j_call: TRBJ1-2
d_call: NA
cdr3_aa: CASSLRGDYGYTF
cdr3_nt: TGTGCCAGCAGCTTGCGGGGGGACTATGGCTACACCTTC

v_call: TRBV5-8
clone_size: NA
j_call: TRBJ2-1
d_call: TRBD2
cdr3_aa: CASSFRTSGSYNEQFF
cdr3_nt: TGTGCCAGCAGCTTTAGGACTAGCGGCTCCTACAATGAGCAGTTCTTC

v_call: TRBV5-6
clone_size: NA
j_call: TRBJ2-2
d_call: NA
cdr3_aa: CASSLVSSGTGELFF
cdr3_nt: TGTGCCAGCAGTCTAGTTAGTTCTGGCACCGGGGAGCTGTTTTTT

v_call: TRBV7-2
clone_size: NA
j_call: TRBJ1-2
d_call: NA
cdr3_aa: CASSLAGGRNPRGYTF
cdr3_nt: TGTGCCAGCAGCTTAGCGGGCGGGCGAAACCCGCGTGGCTACACCTTC

v_call: TRBV5-4
clone_size: NA
j_call: TRBJ2-4
d_call: NA
cdr3_aa: CASSFGPPREGGNIQYF
cdr3_nt: TGTGCCAGCAGCTTTGGTCCCCCCAGGGAGGGGGGAAACATTCAGTACTTC

v_call: TRBV5-1
clone_size: NA
j_call: TRBJ2-2
d_call: TRBD2
cdr3_aa: CASSLVRESNTGELFF
cdr3_nt: TGCGCCAGCAGCTTGGTGCGGGAGTCGAACACCGGGGAGCTGTTTTTT

v_call: TRBV19
clone_size: NA
j_call: TRBJ2-5
d_call: NA
cdr3_aa: CASSIPSEETQYF
cdr3_nt: TGTGCCAGTAGTATTCCTAGCGAAGAGACCCAGTACTTC

v_call: TRBV10-3
clone_size: NA
j_call: TRBJ2-1
d_call: TRBD2
cdr3_aa: CAISGTSGRRGEQFF
cdr3_nt: TGTGCCATCAGTGGAACTAGCGGGAGACGGGGTGAGCAGTTCTTC

v_call: TRBV18
clone_size: NA
j_call: TRBJ2-3
d_call: TRBD2
cdr3_aa: CASSTTSGDPGTQYF
cdr3_nt: TGTGCCAGCTCAACGACTAGCGGGGACCCCGGTACGCAGTATTTT

v_call: TRBV7-9
clone_size: NA
j_call: TRBJ1-4
d_call: NA
cdr3_aa: CASSPGATNEKLFF
cdr3_nt: TGTGCCAGCAGCCCGGGGGCAACTAATGAAAAACTGTTTTTT

v_call: TRBV19
clone_size: NA
j_call: TRBJ2-2
d_call: NA
cdr3_aa: CASSRDGGTNTGELFF
cdr3_nt: TGTGCCAGTAGTCGCGATGGGGGCACGAACACCGGGGAGCTGTTTTTT

v_call: TRBV11-3
clone_size: NA
j_call: TRBJ2-7
d_call: NA
cdr3_aa: CASSCFRDIRWLKSYEQYF
cdr3_nt: TGTGCCAGCAGCTGTTTCCGGGACATAAGATGGCTAAAGTCCTACGAGCAGTACTTC

v_call: TRBV5-5
clone_size: NA
j_call: TRBJ1-2
d_call: NA
cdr3_aa: CASSLGTEHYGYTF
cdr3_nt: TGTGCCAGCAGCTTGGGGACAGAGCACTATGGCTACACCTTC

v_call: TRBV5-6
clone_size: NA
j_call: TRBJ1-5
d_call: NA
cdr3_aa: CASSFRGGQPQHF
cdr3_nt: TGTGCCAGCAGCTTTAGGGGGGGTCAGCCCCAGCATTTT